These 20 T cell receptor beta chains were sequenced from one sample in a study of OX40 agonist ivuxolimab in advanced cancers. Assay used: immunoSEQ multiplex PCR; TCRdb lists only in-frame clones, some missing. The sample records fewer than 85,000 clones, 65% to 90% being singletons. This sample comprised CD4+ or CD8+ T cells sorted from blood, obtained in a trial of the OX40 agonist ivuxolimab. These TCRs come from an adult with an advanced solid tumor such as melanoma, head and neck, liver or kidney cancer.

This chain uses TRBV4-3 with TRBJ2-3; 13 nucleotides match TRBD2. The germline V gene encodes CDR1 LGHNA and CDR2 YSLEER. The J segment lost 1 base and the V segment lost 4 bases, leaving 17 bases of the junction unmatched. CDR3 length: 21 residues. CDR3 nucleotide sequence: TGCGCCAGCAGCCCCCACGGCACTAGGACTAGCGGGAGATTCGGCACAGATACGCAGTATTTT. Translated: CASSPHGTRTSGRFGTDTQYF.

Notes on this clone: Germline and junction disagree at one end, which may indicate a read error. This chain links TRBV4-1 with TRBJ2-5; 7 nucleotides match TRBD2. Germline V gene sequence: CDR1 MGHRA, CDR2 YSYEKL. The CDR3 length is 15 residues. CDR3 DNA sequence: TGCGCCAGCAGAGTTCAGCAGCGGGACCACGAGACCCAGTACTTC. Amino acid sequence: CASRVQQRDHETQYF.

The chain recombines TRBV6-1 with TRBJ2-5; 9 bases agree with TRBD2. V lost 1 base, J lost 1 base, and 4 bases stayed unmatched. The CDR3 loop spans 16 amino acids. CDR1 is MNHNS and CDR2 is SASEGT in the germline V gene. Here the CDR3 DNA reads TGTGCCAGCAGTGAAGGGGTTAGCGGGGGCCAAGAGACCCAGTACTTC. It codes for CASSEGVSGGQETQYF.

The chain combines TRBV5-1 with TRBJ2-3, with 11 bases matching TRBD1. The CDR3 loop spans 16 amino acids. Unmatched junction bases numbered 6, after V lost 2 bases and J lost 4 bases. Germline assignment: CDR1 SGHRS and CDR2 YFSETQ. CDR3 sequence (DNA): TGCGCCAGCAGCTTTGGACAGGGGGCAGGATCAGATACGCAGTATTTT. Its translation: CASSFGQGAGSDTQYF.

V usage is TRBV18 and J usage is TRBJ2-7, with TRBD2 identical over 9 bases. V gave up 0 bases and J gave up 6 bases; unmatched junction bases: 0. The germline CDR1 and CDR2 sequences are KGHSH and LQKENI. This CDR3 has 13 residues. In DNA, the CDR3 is TGTGCCAGCTCACCACCGGGACTAGCCGAGCAGTACTTC. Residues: CASSPPGLAEQYF.

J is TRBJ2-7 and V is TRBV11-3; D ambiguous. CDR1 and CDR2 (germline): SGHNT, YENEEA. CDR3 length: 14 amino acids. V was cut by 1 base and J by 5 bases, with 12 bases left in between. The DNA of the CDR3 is TGTGCCAGCAGCTTAGCGGGTGGGCGCCACGAGCAGTACTTC. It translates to CASSLAGGRHEQYF.

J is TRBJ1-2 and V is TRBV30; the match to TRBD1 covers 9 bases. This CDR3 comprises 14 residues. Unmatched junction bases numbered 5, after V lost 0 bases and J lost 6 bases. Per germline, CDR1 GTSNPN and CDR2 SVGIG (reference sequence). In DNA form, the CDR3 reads TGTGCCTGGAGTGTCTGGGACAGGGAAAATGGCTACACCTTC. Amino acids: CAWSVWDRENGYTF. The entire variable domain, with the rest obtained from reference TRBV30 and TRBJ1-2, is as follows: SQTIHQWPATLVQPVGSPLSLECTVEGTSNPNLYWYRQAAGRGLQLLFYSVGIGQISSEVPQNLSASRPQDRQFILSSKKLLLSDSGFYLCAWSVWDRENGYTFGSGTRLTVV.

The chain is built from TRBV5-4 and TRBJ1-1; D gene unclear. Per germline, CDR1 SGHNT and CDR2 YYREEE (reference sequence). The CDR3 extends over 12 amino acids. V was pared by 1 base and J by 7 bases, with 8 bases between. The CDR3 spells CASSLKPLEAFF. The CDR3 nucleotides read TGTGCCAGCAGCTTGAAACCACTTGAAGCTTTCTTT.

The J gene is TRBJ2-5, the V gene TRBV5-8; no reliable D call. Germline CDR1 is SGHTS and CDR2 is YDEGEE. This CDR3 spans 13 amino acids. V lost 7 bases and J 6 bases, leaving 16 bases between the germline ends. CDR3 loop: CASLRAAVQTQYF. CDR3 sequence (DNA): TGTGCCAGCCTTCGTGCGGCTGTACAGACCCAGTACTTC.

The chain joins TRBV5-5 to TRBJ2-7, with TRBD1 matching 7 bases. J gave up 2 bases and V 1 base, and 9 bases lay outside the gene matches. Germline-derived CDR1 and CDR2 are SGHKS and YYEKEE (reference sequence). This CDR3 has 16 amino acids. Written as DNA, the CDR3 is TGTGCCAGCAGCTTGAACAGACAGGGACGGACCTACGAGCAGTACTTC. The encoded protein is CASSLNRQGRTYEQYF.

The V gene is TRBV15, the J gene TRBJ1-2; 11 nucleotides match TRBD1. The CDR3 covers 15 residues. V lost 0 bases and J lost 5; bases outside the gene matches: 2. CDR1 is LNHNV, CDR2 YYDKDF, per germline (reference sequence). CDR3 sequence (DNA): TGTGCCACCAGCAGAGAAGGACAGGGGGCGTATGGCTACACCTTC. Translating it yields CATSREGQGAYGYTF.

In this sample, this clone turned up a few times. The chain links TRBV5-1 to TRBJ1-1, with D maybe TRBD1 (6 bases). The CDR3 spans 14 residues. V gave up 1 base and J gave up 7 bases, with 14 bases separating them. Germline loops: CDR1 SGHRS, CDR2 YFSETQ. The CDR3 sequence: CASSLIGQLGEAFF. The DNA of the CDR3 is TGCGCCAGCAGCTTGATCGGACAGTTGGGTGAAGCTTTCTTT.

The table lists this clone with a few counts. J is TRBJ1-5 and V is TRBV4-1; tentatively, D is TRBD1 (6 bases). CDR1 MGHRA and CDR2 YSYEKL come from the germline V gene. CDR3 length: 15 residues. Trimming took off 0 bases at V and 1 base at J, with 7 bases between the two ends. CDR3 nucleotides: TGCGCCAGCAGCCAAGATGACAGGAGCAATCAGCCCCAGCATTTT. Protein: CASSQDDRSNQPQHF.

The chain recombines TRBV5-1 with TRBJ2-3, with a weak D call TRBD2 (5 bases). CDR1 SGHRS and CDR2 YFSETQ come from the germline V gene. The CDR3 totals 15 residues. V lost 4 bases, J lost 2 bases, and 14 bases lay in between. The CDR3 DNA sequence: TGCGCCAGCAGCCCCGGACTCGGCCTCACAGATACGCAGTATTTT. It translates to CASSPGLGLTDTQYF.

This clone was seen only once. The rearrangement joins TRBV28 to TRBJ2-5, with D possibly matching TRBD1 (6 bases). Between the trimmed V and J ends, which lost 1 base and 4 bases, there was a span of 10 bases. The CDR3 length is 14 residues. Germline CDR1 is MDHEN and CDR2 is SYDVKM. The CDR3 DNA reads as TGTGCCAGCAGTTTATCCCAAGGGGGAGAGACCCAGTACTTC. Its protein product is CASSLSQGGETQYF.

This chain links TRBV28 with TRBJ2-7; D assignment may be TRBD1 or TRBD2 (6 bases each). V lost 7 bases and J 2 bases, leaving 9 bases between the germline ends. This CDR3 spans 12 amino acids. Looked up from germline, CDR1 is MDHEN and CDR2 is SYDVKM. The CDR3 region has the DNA TGTGCCAGCAAGGGGGGCACCTACGAGCAGTACTTC. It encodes CASKGGTYEQYF.

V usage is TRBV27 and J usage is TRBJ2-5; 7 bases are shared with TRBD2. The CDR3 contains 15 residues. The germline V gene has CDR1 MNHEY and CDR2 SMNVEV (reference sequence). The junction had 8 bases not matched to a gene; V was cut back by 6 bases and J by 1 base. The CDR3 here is CASSRLSGTQETQYF. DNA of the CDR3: TGTGCCAGCAGCCGTCTGAGCGGGACCCAAGAGACCCAGTACTTC.

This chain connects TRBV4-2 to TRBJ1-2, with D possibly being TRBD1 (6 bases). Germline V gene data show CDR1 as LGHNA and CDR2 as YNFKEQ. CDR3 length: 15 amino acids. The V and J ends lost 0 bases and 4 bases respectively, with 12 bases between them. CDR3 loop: CASSQDGGTTYGYTF. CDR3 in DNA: TGTGCCAGCAGCCAAGATGGGGGGACAACCTATGGCTACACCTTC.

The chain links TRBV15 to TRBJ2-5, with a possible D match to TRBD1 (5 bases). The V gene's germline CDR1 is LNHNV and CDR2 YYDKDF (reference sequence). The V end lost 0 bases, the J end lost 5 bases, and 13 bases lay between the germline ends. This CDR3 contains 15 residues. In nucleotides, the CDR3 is TGTGCCACCAGCAGAGATTATCGGGCAGGGGAGACCCAGTACTTC. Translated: CATSRDYRAGETQYF.

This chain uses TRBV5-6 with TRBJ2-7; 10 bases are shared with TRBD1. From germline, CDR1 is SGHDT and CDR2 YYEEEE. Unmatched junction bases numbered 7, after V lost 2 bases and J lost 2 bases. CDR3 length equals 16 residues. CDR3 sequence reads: CASSFRGQGVPYEQYF. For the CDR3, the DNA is TGTGCCAGCAGCTTCCGTGGACAGGGGGTACCCTACGAGCAGTACTTC.